Listed below are T cell receptor beta chains from one sample, sequenced in a study of T-cell reconstitution after alpha-beta-depleted transplantation in children. TCRdb recomputed calls from the PCR reads with MiXCR, one row per CDR3 protein. The sample includes about 31,000 distinct CDR3 sequences, roughly 6.7% of them seen just once. The sequencing here drew on peripheral blood, taken 60 days after TCRalphabeta/CD19-depleted stem cell transplant. The receptors originated from a child younger than two who had a stem cell transplant for acute myeloid leukemia, so the T cells may come from the graft donor. Both conserved end residues are part of each CDR3. D genes are given only for firm matches. Only some rows state a clone size, as once, few, many or a class for expanded clones.

d_call j_call v_call clone_size cdr3_nt cdr3_aa
TRBD1 TRBJ2-7 TRBV9 - TGTGCCAGCAGCGTTTCGGACAGGTCCTACGAGCAGTACTTC CASSVSDRSYEQYF
- TRBJ2-3 TRBV29-1 many TGCAGCGTTGAAGGCGGTAGCACAGATACGCAGTATTTT CSVEGGSTDTQYF
- TRBJ2-7 TRBV27 many TGTGCCAGCAGTTTATCCCCAGGGTACGAGCAGTACTTC CASSLSPGYEQYF
- TRBJ2-3 TRBV15 many TGTGCCACCAGCCCAAGCAGGGCCACAGATACGCAGTATTTT CATSPSRATDTQYF
TRBD1 TRBJ2-7 TRBV27 many TGTGCCAGCAGTCCACACAGGGGTTACGAGCAGTACTTC CASSPHRGYEQYF
- TRBJ2-5 TRBV20-1 - TGCAGTGCTAGAGTTGGCGGTTCGCGAGAGACCCAGTACTTC CSARVGGSRETQYF
- TRBJ2-1 TRBV6-2/TRBV6-3 many TGTGCCAGCAGTCGGCAGGGGCTTTACAATGAGCAGTTCTTC CASSRQGLYNEQFF
- TRBJ2-5 TRBV12-3/TRBV12-4 many TGTGCCAGCAGTTTGAGAGGGGGGCCCGTCAGGACCCAGTACTTC CASSLRGGPVRTQYF
- TRBJ2-7 TRBV28 many TGTGCCAGCACCAAAAGGGGGAGCTCCTACGAGCAGTACTTC CASTKRGSSYEQYF
TRBD2 TRBJ2-4 TRBV4-2 many TGTGCCAGCAGCCAAGTGCAGCGGGAGTTCTCCAAAAACATTCAGTACTTC CASSQVQREFSKNIQYF
- TRBJ2-1 TRBV12-3/TRBV12-4 many TGTGCCAGCAGTTTAAAGCGTACCAGCTCCTACAATGAGCAGTTCTTC CASSLKRTSSYNEQFF
TRBD1 TRBJ1-5 TRBV20-1 many TGCAGTGCTAGATCCATCGGGACAGGGTTTGCTATGCCCCAGCATTTT CSARSIGTGFAMPQHF
TRBD2 TRBJ2-1 TRBV12-3/TRBV12-4 - TGTGCCACCTTTGGACTAGCGGGGCTCGGGGAGCAGTTCTTC CATFGLAGLGEQFF
- TRBJ1-2 TRBV20-1 many TGCAGTGCTAGAATCGAGAGGGGTGTCTATGGCTACACCTTC CSARIERGVYGYTF
TRBD2 TRBJ2-4 TRBV25-1 many TGTGCCAGCAGTGAGGGACTAGCGGGATCAACCAAAAACATTCAGTACTTC CASSEGLAGSTKNIQYF
- TRBJ1-2 TRBV20-1 many TGCAGTGCTAGATGGACAGTCGGCTATGGCTACACCTTC CSARWTVGYGYTF
- TRBJ2-3 TRBV5-6 many TGTGCCAGCAGCTTGGGGGCAGGGACAGATACGCAGTATTTT CASSLGAGTDTQYF
- TRBJ1-1 TRBV2 few TGTGCCAGCAGTGGCCGGTGGGGGGCGGGGGCTGAAGCTTTCTTT CASSGRWGAGAEAFF
TRBD2 TRBJ2-4 TRBV7-3 many TGTGCCAGCAGCTCCCTCCGGACTAGCGGGAGTGGAAACATTCAGTACTTC CASSSLRTSGSGNIQYF
- TRBJ2-5 TRBV29-1 once TGCAGCGTTGAAGATCTACGAGACGGCCAAGAGACCCAGTACTTC CSVEDLRDGQETQYF
TRBD1 TRBJ1-5 TRBV28 many TGTGCCAGCAACTGGCGGGACAGTATTTATAGCAATCAGCCCCAGCATTTT CASNWRDSIYSNQPQHF
- TRBJ2-7 TRBV30 - TGTGCCACGGACATCCCGGGGGAGCAGTACTTC CATDIPGEQYF
- TRBJ1-3 TRBV9 many TGTGCCAGCAGCGTAGGTCGAATCTCTGGAAACACCATATATTTT CASSVGRISGNTIYF
TRBD1 TRBJ2-7 TRBV4-3 many TGCGCCAGCAGCCAAGAGACCGGGACAGTCTTCTACGAGCAGTACTTC CASSQETGTVFYEQYF
- TRBJ2-1 TRBV7-9 many TGTGCCAGCAGCTCGCCGAGGACTACTCAGTTCTTC CASSSPRTTQFF
- TRBJ2-3 TRBV6-2/TRBV6-3 many TGTGCCAGCAGTTTCCTTTGGACTATTCCCACAGATACGCAGTATTTT CASSFLWTIPTDTQYF
TRBD1 TRBJ1-1 TRBV29-1 many TGCAGCGTATTCCGGGACAGGGGGCGAGGAGCTTTCTTT CSVFRDRGRGAFF
- TRBJ2-7 TRBV4-3 - TGCGCCAGCAGCCAAGAAACGGAGACATCGACCTACGAGCAGTACTTC CASSQETETSTYEQYF
TRBD2 TRBJ2-7 TRBV7-2 few TGTGCCAGCAGCCCCGGACTAGCGGGCACCGGGCAGTACTTC CASSPGLAGTGQYF
- TRBJ2-7 TRBV24-1 many TGTGCCACCAGTGATCGGGGGGCCGAGCAGTACTTC CATSDRGAEQYF
- TRBJ2-5 TRBV7-2 many TGTGCCAGCAGCTTTTACGGGCAAGAGACCCAGTACTTC CASSFYGQETQYF
- TRBJ1-3 TRBV28 many TGTGCCACCAGACAGCGAGTCTCTGGAAACACCATATATTTT CATRQRVSGNTIYF
- TRBJ1-1 TRBV4-3 many TGCGCCAGCAGCCAAGGGGGCCTGAACACTGAAGCTTTCTTT CASSQGGLNTEAFF
- TRBJ2-5 TRBV27 medium-sized TGTGCCAGAAACCCAAGCGGCAGGGCAGAGACCCAGTACTTC CARNPSGRAETQYF
TRBD1 TRBJ1-1 TRBV6-2/TRBV6-3 many TGTGCCAGCAGCCCAGGACAGGGGACGAACACTGAAGCTTTCTTT CASSPGQGTNTEAFF
- TRBJ1-1 TRBV18 many TGTGCCAGCTCACCACCTATGACAGCTACGAACACTGAAGCTTTCTTT CASSPPMTATNTEAFF
TRBD1 TRBJ2-7 TRBV5-6 many TGTGCCAGCAGCTTGGCGGACAGGGGATACGAGCAGTACTTC CASSLADRGYEQYF
- TRBJ2-4 TRBV4-2 many TGTGCCAGCAGCCAATTGGAGTTAGCCAAAAACATTCAGTACTTC CASSQLELAKNIQYF
- TRBJ2-1 TRBV7-9 many TGTGCCAGCAGCTTAGCAGGGCATGAGCAGTTCTTC CASSLAGHEQFF
TRBD1 TRBJ2-7 TRBV7-2 many TGTGCCAGCAGCTTAACAGGGGGATACGAGCAGTACTTC CASSLTGGYEQYF
- TRBJ1-4 TRBV7-8 many TGTGCCAGCGCCGGAGGAGCGCTGTTTTTT CASAGGALFF
- TRBJ1-2 TRBV28 many TGTGCCAGCAGTCCGGGACCGTATGGCTACACCTTC CASSPGPYGYTF
- TRBJ2-1 TRBV12-3/TRBV12-4 many TGTGCCAGCAGTCCCCCTCCGGTGGGGAGCAATGAGCAGTTCTTC CASSPPPVGSNEQFF
TRBD1 TRBJ2-3 TRBV5-4 many TGTGCCAGCACCCACAGGGGGGAAGATACGCAGTATTTT CASTHRGEDTQYF
TRBD1 TRBJ2-3 TRBV7-8 many TGTGCCAGCAGCTTATTGTTCACAGGGGACACAGATACGCAGTATTTT CASSLLFTGDTDTQYF
- TRBJ2-6 TRBV7-6 - TGTGCCAGCAGCTTACGGGGGACCGGGGCCAACGTCCTGACTTTC CASSLRGTGANVLTF
- TRBJ2-7 TRBV20-1 - TGCAGTGCTATCCCCGGGGCTAGCTCCTACGAGCAGTACTTC CSAIPGASSYEQYF
TRBD2 TRBJ2-3 TRBV15 many TGTGCCACCAGCAGGGGACTAGCGGGAAAAAATACGCAGTATTTT CATSRGLAGKNTQYF
- TRBJ1-1 TRBV7-8 - TGTGCCAGCAGCAGGAACACTGAAGCTTTCTTT CASSRNTEAFF
- TRBJ2-1 TRBV4-1 many TGCGCCAGCAGCCAAGTCCCCCACGCCAGGGGAGCGAATGAGCAGTTCTTC CASSQVPHARGANEQFF
- TRBJ2-7 TRBV7-9 many TGTGCCAGCAGCGTCCCCGGGAGCGAGCAGTACTTC CASSVPGSEQYF
- TRBJ2-1 TRBV6-1 many TGTGCCAGCAGATTGAGCTCCTACAATGAGCAGTTCTTC CASRLSSYNEQFF
- TRBJ2-5 TRBV29-1 medium-sized TGCAGCGTTGAAGGTAGCTTTCAAGAGACCCAGTACTTC CSVEGSFQETQYF
- TRBJ2-3 TRBV4-3 many TGCGCCAGCAGCCCCCGGGGGGCCCGCACAGATACGCAGTATTTT CASSPRGARTDTQYF
- TRBJ1-5 TRBV5-1 many TGCGCCAGCAGCTTGGCCCCAAATAGCAATCAGCCCCAGCATTTT CASSLAPNSNQPQHF
- TRBJ2-3 TRBV4-2 many TGTGCCAGCAGCCAAGAACGGGGCACAGATACGCAGTATTTT CASSQERGTDTQYF
TRBD1 TRBJ2-1 TRBV28 medium-sized TGTGCCAGCACCTTGGACAGGGGGTCGAACAATGAGCAGTTCTTC CASTLDRGSNNEQFF
- TRBJ2-7 TRBV4-1 many TGCGCCAGCAGCCACCCGACCGCAGGGGCGTACGAGCAGTACTTC CASSHPTAGAYEQYF
- TRBJ2-1 TRBV6-5 many TGTGCCAGCAGTGTCTCCTACAATGAGCAGTTCTTC CASSVSYNEQFF